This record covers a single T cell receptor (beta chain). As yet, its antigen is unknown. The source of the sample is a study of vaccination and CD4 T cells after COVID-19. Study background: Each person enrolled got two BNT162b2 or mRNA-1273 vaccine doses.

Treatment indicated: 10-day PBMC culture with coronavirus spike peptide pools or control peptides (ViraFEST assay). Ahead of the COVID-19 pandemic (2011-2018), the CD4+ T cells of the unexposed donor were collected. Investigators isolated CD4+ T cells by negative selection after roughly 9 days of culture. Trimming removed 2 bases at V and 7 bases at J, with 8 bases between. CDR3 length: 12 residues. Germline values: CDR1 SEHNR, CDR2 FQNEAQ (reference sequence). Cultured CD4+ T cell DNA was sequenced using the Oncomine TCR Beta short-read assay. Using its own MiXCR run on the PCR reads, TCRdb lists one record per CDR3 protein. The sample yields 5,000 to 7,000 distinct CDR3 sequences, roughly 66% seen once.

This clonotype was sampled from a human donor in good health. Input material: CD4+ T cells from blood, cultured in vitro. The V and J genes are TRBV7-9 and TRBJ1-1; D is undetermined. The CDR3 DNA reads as TGTGCCAGCAGCTTACCACAACTTGAAGCTTTCTTT. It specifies CASSLPQLEAFF.